This T cell receptor (beta chain) derives from a study of beta chain features in type 1 diabetes. Study-level information: All samples together contributed around 100,000,000 sorted cells for examination.

The study reverse transcribed the entire isolated RNA, so it sequenced expressed TCRB transcripts. Repertoires were generated with immunoSEQ multiplex PCR, while TCRdb's copy carries only in-frame clones and drops some. The sample has a few hundred thousand clones; over 11% are singletons. One heparinised blood draw averaging around 100 mL was given by each donor. A remark on this clone: Antigen unknown.

Whole-study findings and limits: Patients and controls would share equally any PCR tilt toward shorter templates. People with Type 1 diabetes carried modestly yet significantly shorter TCRB CDR3s in all four CD4+ subsets.

Trimming took off 5 bases at V and 6 bases at J, with 10 bases between the two ends. The CDR3 has 12 residues. Germline V gene lookup returns CDR1 SEHNR and CDR2 FQNEAQ (reference sequence). Sequencing was carried out using naive CD4+ T cells from blood. The receptor was isolated from a man aged 25 to 45 with type 1 diabetes. The genes are TRBV7-9 and TRBJ1-1, with D possibly being TRBD1 (6 bases). CDR3 nucleotide sequence: TGTGCCAGCAGCCCCAGGGGTGCTGAAGCTTTCTTT. Amino acid sequence: CASSPRGAEAFF.